This T cell receptor beta chain was recovered during a study of cytotoxic CD8 clonotypes in ibrutinib-treated CLL. Background on the study: The patients, roughly ten relapsed/refractory and roughly 15 treatment-naive, included roughly 17 who were IGHV unmutated. Once treatment had gone on for a median of around eleven months, range 6 to 36, response samples were drawn. Broader study findings: Patients had baseline clonality above age-matched healthy donors, and this clonality moved with circulating CD8+ T-cell counts.

Comments on this clone: Its antigen remains unknown.

Around 2 micrograms of genomic DNA (from cryopreserved PBMCs) were used for TCR beta libraries. This CDR3 region has 14 residues. V dropped 6 bases and J dropped 0 bases, with 12 bases sitting between them. CDR1 is MNHEY and CDR2 is SVGAGI in the germline V gene. Generated by immunoSEQ multiplex PCR, the TCRdb table keeps only in-frame clones and is missing some. The sample holds approximately 32,000 clones, 69% seen once. The genes are TRBV6-5 and TRBJ2-7; D uncertain. The material was PBMCs, obtained before ibrutinib treatment. This sequence was found in a human donor with chronic lymphocytic leukemia. The CDR3 bases are TGTGCCAGCAGCATGGACGCAGGCTCCTACGAGCAGTACTTC. It is translated as CASSMDAGSYEQYF.